This TCR beta chain comes out of a study of blood T cells in healthy people across ages. Overall study: Per every two T cells, about one barcoded beta molecule was captured by template switching. General study findings and limits: A roughly linear fall in TCR beta diversity per million T cells was seen with increasing age.

In this sample, this clonotype turned up a few times. Its target is not known. The junction had 8 bases not matched to a gene; V was cut back by 7 bases and J by 1 base. The CDR3 has 17 amino acids. Per the germline V gene, CDR1 is SGHRS and CDR2 is YFSETQ. Next came a second PCR, run for about 7 to 12 cycles, which used a sample-barcoded 5' primer along with a J-beta primer mix. Unique molecular identifiers of 12 random nucleotides labeled each cDNA. One entry per CDR3 protein, called by TCRdb with MiXCR from the 5' RACE reads. Among about 1,400,000 distinct CDR3 sequences listed, 42% were seen once. Staff drew 8 to 10 milliliters of peripheral blood from each donor.

The source of this sequence is a woman in her late teens or twenties in good health. The sequencing input was blood. This chain uses TRBV5-1 with TRBJ2-3, with 14 bases fitting TRBD2. CDR3 nucleotides: TGCGCCAGCCGAGCACCGGGACTAGCGGGGGGCACAGATACGCAGTATTTT. It yields the protein CASRAPGLAGGTDTQYF.